These 25 T cell receptor beta chains originate from one sample sequenced in a study of blood T cells in healthy people across ages. Alongside a J-beta primer mix, a sample-barcoded 5' primer served in a second PCR lasting about 7 to 11 cycles. MiXCR, run by TCRdb on the 5' RACE reads, gives a single entry per CDR3 protein. The table lists hundreds of thousands of distinct CDR3 sequences, roughly three fifths of them singletons. The sequenced sample consisted of blood. The receptors stem from a man in his 60s in good health.

The chain links TRBV12-3 or TRBV12-4 to TRBJ2-5; D gene uncertain. The CDR3 consists of 13 residues. V was clipped by 6 bases and J by 5 bases, with 13 bases between them. The CDR3 nucleotides read TGTGCCAGCAGCATGGGATCTAGGGAGACCCAGTACTTC. It specifies CASSMGSRETQYF.

Points on this clonotype: A much larger clone differs from this one at a single base, so this may be a read error. The genes are TRBV4-2 and TRBJ2-5, with TRBD2 identical over 8 bases. Germline V CDR1 and CDR2: LGHNA, YNFKEQ. This CDR3 is 16 amino acids long. J was trimmed by 10 bases and V by 4 bases; bases with no gene match: 17. CDR3 region: CASSPQRAGARGDQYF. CDR3 bases: TGTGCCAGCAGCCCCCAACGAGCGGGGGCCCGAGGGGACCAGTACTTC.

The V call is TRBV7-2, the J call TRBJ1-1; D is possibly TRBD1 (6 bases). V was shortened by 4 bases and J by 0 bases, with 15 bases between the two germline ends. Germline loops: CDR1 SGHTA, CDR2 FQGNSA. This CDR3 contains 16 residues. The CDR3 loop reads CASSYRELGMNTEAFF. The CDR3 DNA is TGTGCCAGCAGCTACAGGGAGTTGGGAATGAACACTGAAGCTTTCTTT.

The chain couples TRBV11-2 to TRBJ2-1; D is unclear. CDR3 length: 17 residues. V lost 0 bases to trimming and J lost 6 bases, with 18 bases between them. Per the germline V gene, CDR1 is SGHAT and CDR2 is FQNNGV. This CDR3 reads CASSLDRAGNILNEQFF. CDR3 sequence (DNA): TGTGCCAGCAGCTTAGATCGAGCTGGCAATATCCTCAATGAGCAGTTCTTC.

The genes are TRBV5-1 and TRBJ2-7, with a tentative D call TRBD1 (5 bases). CDR3 length equals 13 residues. Trimming removed 4 bases at V and 3 bases at J, with 11 bases between. CDR1 is SGHRS, CDR2 YFSETQ, per germline. CDR3 sequence reads: CASSPIRDYEQYF. In nucleotides, the CDR3 is TGCGCCAGCAGCCCCATCAGGGACTACGAGCAGTACTTC.

This chain's CDR3 is CASSRDRDKNIQYF. In nucleotides, the CDR3 is TGTGCCAGCAGCCGGGACAGGGATAAAAACATTCAGTACTTC. The chain joins TRBV6-5 to TRBJ2-4; TRBD1 matches at 9 bases. Per the germline V gene, CDR1 is MNHEY and CDR2 is SVGAGI. The J segment lost 4 bases and the V segment lost 6 bases, leaving 4 bases of the junction unmatched. The CDR3 loop spans 14 amino acids.

This clonotype appeared a few times. The chain uses TRBV11-2 and TRBJ2-7; D call uncertain. Between the trimmed V and J ends, which lost 4 bases and 2 bases, there was a span of 21 bases. The CDR3 is made up of 17 amino acids. Germline assignment: CDR1 SGHAT and CDR2 FQNNGV. CDR3 nucleotides: TGTGCCAGCAGCTCGCTTTCCGGTTTTGTGGGCCCCTACGAGCAGTACTTC. This gives the protein CASSSLSGFVGPYEQYF.

This clonotype has a handful of counts. The J gene is TRBJ1-1, the V gene TRBV12-5; the D gene is possibly TRBD1 (6 bases). From germline, CDR1 is LGHNT and CDR2 FRNRAP. This CDR3 is 17 amino acids long. The V end was cut by 0 bases, the J end by 0 bases, with 14 bases between. The CDR3 DNA follows: TGTGCTAGTGGTTTGGTACTTCTGGGGGCTTTGAACACTGAAGCTTTCTTT. It encodes CASGLVLLGALNTEAFF.

The V call is TRBV6-5, the J call TRBJ1-6; 8 positions match TRBD1. Per germline, CDR1 MNHEY and CDR2 SVGAGI. J lost 9 bases, V lost 3 bases, and 4 bases had no gene match. The CDR3 loop spans 14 amino acids. The CDR3 DNA reads as TGTGCCAGCAGTTATCCCGGGACAGGTTCACCCCTCCACTTT. It specifies CASSYPGTGSPLHF.

The sample holds one count of this clonotype. This chain links TRBV29-1 with TRBJ1-2; D unresolved. Germline lookup yields CDR1 SQVTM and CDR2 ANQGSEA. The CDR3 consists of 10 residues. Deletions cut 0 bases from V and 8 bases from J, with 4 bases between. This chain's CDR3 is CSVEEDGYTF. CDR3 bases: TGCAGCGTTGAAGAGGACGGCTACACCTTC.

The V and J genes are TRBV27 and TRBJ1-2; D possibly corresponds to TRBD1 (5 bases). Trimming pared 3 bases from V and 4 bases from J, leaving 15 bases between. The CDR3 totals 15 residues. Germline V lookup: CDR1 MNHEY, CDR2 SMNVEV (reference sequence). The CDR3 DNA sequence: TGTGCCAGCAGTTTTGGGGCAGGCGGGACCTATGGCTACACCTTC. This codes for CASSFGAGGTYGYTF.

This clonotype came up a few times. The V and J genes are TRBV5-5 and TRBJ2-1; D perhaps matches TRBD2 (7 bases). V was clipped by 4 bases and J by 0 bases, with 14 bases between them. The CDR3 is 16 amino acids. In germline, CDR1 is SGHKS, CDR2 YYEKEE (reference sequence). The CDR3, as DNA: TGTGCCAGCAGCCTAAGGCGGGGGCCCTCCTACAATGAGCAGTTCTTC. It codes for CASSLRRGPSYNEQFF.

This clonotype occurred a few times. The chain recombines TRBV7-6 with TRBJ1-2; the D is unclear. V gave up 1 base and J gave up 6 bases, with 9 bases separating them. The germline gives CDR1 SGHVS, CDR2 FNYEAQ. This CDR3 has 13 amino acids. The DNA of the CDR3 is TGTGCCAGCAGCTTAGAACAGCGAAATGGCTACACCTTC. Translated: CASSLEQRNGYTF.

The chain joins TRBV9 to TRBJ2-5; D may be TRBD2 (5 bases). The V and J ends lost 4 bases and 11 bases respectively, with 21 bases between them. The CDR3 consists of 14 residues. CDR1 SGDLS and CDR2 YYNGEE come from the germline V gene. CDR3 region: CASSLRTGVNEQYF. The CDR3 nucleotides are TGTGCCAGCAGCCTTAGGACCGGGGTCAATGAGCAGTACTTC.

This clonotype was picked up a small number of times. The J gene is TRBJ2-7, the V gene TRBV28, with 9 bases that match TRBD1. Germline V gene lookup returns CDR1 MDHEN and CDR2 SYDVKM. V dropped 6 bases and J dropped 5; count of bases not matched to a gene: 17. The CDR3 runs to 17 residues. The DNA for the CDR3 is TGTGCCAGCAGCCTCGCGGAGGGGACAGGGAATTCCCACGAGCAGTACTTC. Translating gives CASSLAEGTGNSHEQYF.

The chain is built from TRBV5-1 and TRBJ2-5; D might be TRBD1 (5 bases). With 0 bases removed from V and 4 bases from J, the gap between germline ends came to 13 bases. CDR3 length: 15 amino acids. The V gene's germline CDR1 is SGHRS and CDR2 YFSETQ. The DNA for the CDR3 is TGCGCCAGCAGCTTGGGCGCCGGGCAGGGAGAGACCCAGTACTTC. It encodes CASSLGAGQGETQYF.

V is TRBV29-1 and J is TRBJ2-7; 10 bases agree with TRBD1. The CDR3 contains 13 residues. The germline V gene encodes CDR1 SQVTM and CDR2 ANQGSEA. Unmatched junction bases numbered 4, after V lost 4 bases and J lost 4 bases. CDR3 sequence reads: CSVVVDRGYEQYF. The DNA of the CDR3 is TGCAGCGTTGTTGTGGACAGGGGGTACGAGCAGTACTTC.

This rearrangement joins TRBV29-1 to TRBJ1-4, with unresolved D. CDR1 and CDR2 from the germline V gene are SQVTM and ANQGSEA. V was cut by 0 bases and J by 5 bases, with 19 bases left in between. This CDR3 comprises 17 residues. The CDR3 DNA is TGCAGCGTTGAAGACCCTTCTGGAGGGAGGAGGAATGAAAAACTGTTTTTT. The encoded protein is CSVEDPSGGRRNEKLFF.

The chain recombines TRBV7-2 with TRBJ2-4; D assignment may be TRBD1 or TRBD2 (5 bases each). The J call is in doubt because the DNA end fits TRBJ2-7 better. The CDR3 runs to 16 residues. CDR1 and CDR2 (germline): SGHTA, FQGNSA. DNA for the CDR3: TGTGCCAGCAGCCTCCCCAAGGGGACGGTCACCGACGAGCAGTACTTC. Protein: CASSLPKGTVTDEQYF.

This clonotype was recorded a few times. The chain uses TRBV4-1 and TRBJ2-5, with D possibly TRBD2 on 6 matching bases. The CDR3 contains 18 residues. Germline loops: CDR1 MGHRA, CDR2 YSYEKL. V lost 1 base to trimming and J lost 2 bases, with 20 bases between them. The CDR3, as DNA: TGCGCCAGCAGCCAAGGCGGGACCCCTCAGGCCCATCAAGAGACCCAGTACTTC. This encodes CASSQGGTPQAHQETQYF.

The rearrangement uses TRBV18 and TRBJ1-2; 7 bases align to TRBD1. CDR3 length: 15 amino acids. V lost 2 bases and J lost 6; bases outside the gene matches: 9. Germline V CDR1 and CDR2: KGHSH, LQKENI. The CDR3 spells CASSPSGQRLNGYTF. CDR3 coding DNA: TGTGCCAGCTCACCATCGGGACAGAGACTAAATGGCTACACCTTC.

This clonotype was seen a handful of times. The rearrangement joins TRBV4-1 to TRBJ2-5; possibly TRBD2 for D (6 bases). Trimming pared 0 bases from V and 7 bases from J, leaving 12 bases between. CDR3 length equals 14 residues. CDR1 is MGHRA, CDR2 YSYEKL, per germline. The CDR3 protein is CASSQDRLVGTQYF. The CDR3, as DNA: TGCGCCAGCAGCCAAGATCGACTAGTCGGGACCCAGTACTTC.

This clonotype came up a few times. The V gene is TRBV29-1, the J gene TRBJ2-1; TRBD2 matches at 9 bases. J lost 9 bases, V lost 0 bases, and 6 bases had no gene match. Germline V lookup: CDR1 SQVTM, CDR2 ANQGSEA. The CDR3 spans 14 residues. Here the CDR3 DNA reads TGCAGCGTTGAAGAGCCAGCGGGGGGCCCTGAGCAGTTCTTC. Its translation is CSVEEPAGGPEQFF.

The chain uses TRBV12-3 or TRBV12-4 and TRBJ2-3; the D gene could be TRBD1 or TRBD2 (5 bases each). Trimming stripped 7 bases from V and 2 bases from J, with 13 bases between. The CDR3 loop spans 14 amino acids. CDR3 bases: TGTGCCAGCACCAAGGGACCGAACACAGATACGCAGTATTTT. Translating it yields CASTKGPNTDTQYF.

V usage is TRBV5-1 and J usage is TRBJ2-3; 8 positions agree with TRBD1. The germline gives CDR1 SGHRS, CDR2 YFSETQ. The CDR3 covers 15 residues. With 6 bases clipped from V and 5 bases from J, the junction kept 11 bases outside the gene matches. CDR3 in amino acids: CASTRGPTPGDTQYF. The CDR3 nucleotides are TGCGCCAGCACCAGGGGGCCCACTCCAGGAGATACGCAGTATTTT.